The rows below give T cell receptor beta chains drawn from one sample of a study. TCRdb ran MiXCR on the 5' RACE reads and lists one entry per CDR3 protein. The sample lists about 42,000 distinct CDR3 sequences, approximately 30% occurring once. The specimen was tumor-infiltrating memory CD4+ T cells sorted from the breast tumor. The receptors were sampled from a female donor with breast cancer. Both conserved end residues are part of each CDR3.

V	J	CDR3
TRBV28	TRBJ2-3	CASSLTGGTDTQYF
TRBV3-1	TRBJ2-7	CASSRSGSPDEQYF
TRBV5-5	TRBJ2-4	CASSLTGRRVAKNVQYF
TRBV4-1	TRBJ2-1	CASSAPLYNEQFF
TRBV6-2/TRBV6-3	TRBJ1-1	CASSYNFQGAPTEAFF
TRBV11-2	TRBJ2-5	CASGGVETQYF
TRBV4-1	TRBJ2-1	CASSQLGLAANGGKSYNEQFF
TRBV6-5	TRBJ2-7	CASSYAITRDHSYEQYF
TRBV4-1	TRBJ2-7	CASGIPGQGFYEQYF
TRBV12-3/TRBV12-4	TRBJ1-5	CASSPGQPKGPQHF
TRBV7-9	TRBJ1-2	CASSTWDRGSGGYTF
TRBV12-3/TRBV12-4	TRBJ2-2	CASSSHGLAEGELFF
TRBV4-1	TRBJ2-2	CASSQVLARTGELFF
TRBV4-1	TRBJ2-1	CASSQDILPNEQFF
TRBV7-3	TRBJ2-1	CASSLRGGVGDEQFF
TRBV12-3/TRBV12-4	TRBJ2-1	CASSRTGLAGDVNEQFF
TRBV7-9	TRBJ1-3	CASLSGNTIYF
TRBV5-1	TRBJ2-1	CASSLESRGGTDEQFF
TRBV4-1	TRBJ1-5	CASSQGRQGGQPQHF
TRBV28	TRBJ2-7	CASSSTSASSYERYF
TRBV3-1	TRBJ2-5	CASSQGDQETQYF
TRBV7-9	TRBJ2-1	CASSLALGGRSYNEQFF
TRBV12-3/TRBV12-4	TRBJ1-5	CASSFGGQSTQPQHF
TRBV5-4	TRBJ2-1	CASSPTPGREALVGQFF
TRBV6-4	TRBJ1-2	CASSDRGTGYTF
TRBV3-1	TRBJ2-7	CASSQATGLAVYEQYF
TRBV28	TRBJ2-7	CASSLQGTYEQYF
TRBV30	TRBJ2-5	CAWSVPRETQYF
TRBV6-2/TRBV6-3	TRBJ1-2	CASSLQGSGYTF
TRBV10-3	TRBJ1-1	CAISESLGVSMNTEAFF
TRBV4-2	TRBJ2-5	CASSQEAPLSGQETQYF
TRBV5-1	TRBJ1-3	CASSLAGESSGNTIYF
TRBV7-8	TRBJ1-5	CASSFRGWTDSNQPQHF
TRBV4-1	TRBJ2-2	CANSQALAGVTGELFF
TRBV24-1	TRBJ2-7	CATSVTGHEQYF
TRBV7-6	TRBJ2-1	CASSLIRSGGGRRSSYNEQFF
TRBV9	TRBJ2-5	CASSLVAGGTQYF
TRBV6-1	TRBJ2-7	CASSEDRGSYEQYF
TRBV20-1	TRBJ2-7	CSARGRRLSYEQYF
TRBV7-9	TRBJ2-1	CAGIGAALNEQFF
TRBV7-6	TRBJ2-5	CASSFGRTGGETQYF